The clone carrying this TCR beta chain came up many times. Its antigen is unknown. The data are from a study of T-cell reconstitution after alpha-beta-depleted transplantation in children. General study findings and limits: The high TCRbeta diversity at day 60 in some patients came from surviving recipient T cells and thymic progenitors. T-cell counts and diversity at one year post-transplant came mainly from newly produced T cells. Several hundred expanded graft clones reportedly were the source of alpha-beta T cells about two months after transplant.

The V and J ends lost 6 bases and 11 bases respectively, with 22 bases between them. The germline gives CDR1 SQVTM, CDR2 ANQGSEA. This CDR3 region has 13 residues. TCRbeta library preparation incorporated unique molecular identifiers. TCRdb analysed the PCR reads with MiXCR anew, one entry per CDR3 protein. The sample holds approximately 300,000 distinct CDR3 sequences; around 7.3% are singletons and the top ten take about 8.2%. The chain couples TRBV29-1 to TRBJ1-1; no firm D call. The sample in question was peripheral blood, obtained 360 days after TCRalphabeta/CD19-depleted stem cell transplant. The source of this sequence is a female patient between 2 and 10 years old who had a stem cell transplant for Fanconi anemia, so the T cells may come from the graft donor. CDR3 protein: CSVGTDGTLKAFF. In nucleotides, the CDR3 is TGCAGCGTGGGAACCGACGGTACGCTGAAGGCTTTCTTT.